This T cell receptor (beta chain) stems from a study of radiation and T cells in renal cell carcinoma. On this clone: Its antigen is still unknown.

Losses at the gene ends were 7 bases for V and 0 bases for J; bases not matched to a gene: 10. Germline CDR1 MNHNY, CDR2 SVGAGI (reference sequence). CDR3 length equals 16 residues. Study-wide points: Compared with controls, irradiated tumors showed greater TCR clonality. Dominant CDR3 motifs were more common in irradiated tumors than controls.

Specified treatment: treatment-naive control, cytoreductive nephrectomy. The tumor was a clear cell renal cell carcinoma. Control tumor donors were several females and 10 or so males, median age about 50 years. Repertoires were generated with immunoSEQ multiplex PCR, while TCRdb's copy carries only in-frame clones and drops some. The table shows about 25,000 clones, with 58% occurring only once. This material consisted of tumor tissue, taken from a patient whose treatment was nephrectomy without radiotherapy. The sequence came from a man in his forties with renal cell carcinoma. This sequence joins TRBV6-6 and TRBJ2-7, with 9 bases matching TRBD2. The CDR3 coding sequence is TGTGCCAGCAAACCCTCTAGCGGGAAATCCTCCTACGAGCAGTACTTC. This sequence encodes CASKPSSGKSSYEQYF.